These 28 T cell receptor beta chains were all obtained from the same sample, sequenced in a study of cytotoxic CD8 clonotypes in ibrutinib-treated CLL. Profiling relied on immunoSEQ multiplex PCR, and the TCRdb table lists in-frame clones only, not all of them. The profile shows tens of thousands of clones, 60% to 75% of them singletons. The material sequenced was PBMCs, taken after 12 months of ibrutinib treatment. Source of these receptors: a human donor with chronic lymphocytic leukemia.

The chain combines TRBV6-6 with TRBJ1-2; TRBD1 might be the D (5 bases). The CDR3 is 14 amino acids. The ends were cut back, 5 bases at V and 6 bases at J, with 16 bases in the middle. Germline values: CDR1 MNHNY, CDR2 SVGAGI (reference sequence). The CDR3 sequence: CASSNSWGNDGYTF. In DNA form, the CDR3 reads TGTGCCAGCAGTAACAGTTGGGGGAACGATGGCTACACCTTC.

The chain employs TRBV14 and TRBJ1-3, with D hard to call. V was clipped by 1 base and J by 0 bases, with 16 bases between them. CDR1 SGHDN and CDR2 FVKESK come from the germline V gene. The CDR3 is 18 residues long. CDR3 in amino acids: CASSQGGWTARSGNTIYF. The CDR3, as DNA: TGTGCCAGCAGCCAAGGCGGGTGGACGGCCCGCTCTGGAAACACCATATATTTT. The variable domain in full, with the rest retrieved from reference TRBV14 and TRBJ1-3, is EAGVTQFPSHSVIEKGQTVTLRCDPISGHDNLYWYRRVMGKEIKFLLHFVKESKQDESGMPNNRFLAERTGGTYSTLKVQPAELEDSGVYFCASSQGGWTARSGNTIYFGEGSWLTVV.

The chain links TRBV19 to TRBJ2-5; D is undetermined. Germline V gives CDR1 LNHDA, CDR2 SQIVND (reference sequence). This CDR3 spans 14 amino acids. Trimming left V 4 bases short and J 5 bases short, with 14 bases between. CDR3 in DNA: TGTGCCAGTAGTACTGGTGCTACCCGGGAGACCCAGTACTTC. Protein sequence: CASSTGATRETQYF.

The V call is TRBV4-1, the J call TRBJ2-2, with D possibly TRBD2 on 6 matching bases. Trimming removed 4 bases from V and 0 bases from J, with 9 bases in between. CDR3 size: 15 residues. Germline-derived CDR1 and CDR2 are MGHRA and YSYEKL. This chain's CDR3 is CASSRGEANTGELFF. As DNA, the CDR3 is TGCGCCAGCAGCCGGGGGGAGGCGAACACCGGGGAGCTGTTTTTT.

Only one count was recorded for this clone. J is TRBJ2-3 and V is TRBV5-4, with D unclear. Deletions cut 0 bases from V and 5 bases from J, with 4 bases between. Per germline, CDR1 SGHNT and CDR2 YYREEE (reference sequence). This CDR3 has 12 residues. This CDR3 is CASSLGGDTQYF. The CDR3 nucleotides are TGTGCCAGCAGCTTGGGGGGAGATACGCAGTATTTT. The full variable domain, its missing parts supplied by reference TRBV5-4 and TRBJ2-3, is ETGVTQSPTHLIKTRGQQVTLRCSSQSGHNTVSWYQQALGQGPQFIFQYYREEENGRGNFPPRFSGLQFPNYSSELNVNALELDDSALYLCASSLGGDTQYFGPGTRLTVL.

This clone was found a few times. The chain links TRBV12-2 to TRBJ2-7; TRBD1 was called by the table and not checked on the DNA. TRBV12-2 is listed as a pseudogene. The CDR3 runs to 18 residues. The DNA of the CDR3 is TGTGCAAGTCGCTTAGCGTCGGCAGGTTCGCCAAGTTCCTACGAGCAGTACTTC. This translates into CASRLASAGSPSSYEQYF.

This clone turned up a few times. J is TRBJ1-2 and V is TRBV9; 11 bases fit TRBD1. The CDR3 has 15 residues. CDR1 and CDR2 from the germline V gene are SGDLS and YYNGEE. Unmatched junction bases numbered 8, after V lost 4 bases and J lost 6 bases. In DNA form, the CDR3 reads TGTGCCAGCAGCCCGGGGACAGGGGGAATGGATGGCTACACCTTC. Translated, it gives CASSPGTGGMDGYTF. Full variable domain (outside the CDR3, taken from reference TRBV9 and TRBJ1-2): DSGVTQTPKHLITATGQRVTLRCSPRSGDLSVYWYQQSLDQGLQFLIQYYNGEERAKGNILERFSAQQFPDLHSELNLSSLELGDSALYFCASSPGTGGMDGYTFGSGTRLTVV.

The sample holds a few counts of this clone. The CDR3 spells CASSATGSTEAFF. CDR3 nucleotides: TGTGCCAGCAGTGCCACAGGGAGCACTGAAGCTTTCTTT. This chain links TRBV6-4 with TRBJ1-1; D possibly corresponds to TRBD1 (6 bases). Germline CDR1 MRHNA, CDR2 SNTAGT. This CDR3 has 13 residues. The V end lost 4 bases, the J end lost 4 bases, and 10 bases lay between the germline ends.

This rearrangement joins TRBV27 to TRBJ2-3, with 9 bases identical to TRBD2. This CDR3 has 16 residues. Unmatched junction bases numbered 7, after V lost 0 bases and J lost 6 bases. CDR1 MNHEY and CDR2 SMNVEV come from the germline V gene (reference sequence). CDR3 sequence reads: CASSLSVRLAVDTQYF. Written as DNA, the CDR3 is TGTGCCAGCAGTTTATCGGTCCGACTAGCGGTGGATACGCAGTATTTT.

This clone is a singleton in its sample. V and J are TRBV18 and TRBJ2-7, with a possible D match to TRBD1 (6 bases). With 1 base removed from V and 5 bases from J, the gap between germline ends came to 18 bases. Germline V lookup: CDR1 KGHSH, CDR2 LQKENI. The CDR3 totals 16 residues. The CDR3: CASSPLYRVERNEQYF. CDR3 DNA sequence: TGTGCCAGCTCACCACTTTACAGGGTTGAGAGAAACGAGCAGTACTTC. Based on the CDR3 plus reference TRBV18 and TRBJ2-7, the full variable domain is NAGVMQNPRHLVRRRGQEARLRCSPMKGHSHVYWYRQLPEEGLKFMVYLQKENIIDESGMPKERFSAEFPKEGPSILRIQQVVRGDSAAYFCASSPLYRVERNEQYFGPGTRLTVT.

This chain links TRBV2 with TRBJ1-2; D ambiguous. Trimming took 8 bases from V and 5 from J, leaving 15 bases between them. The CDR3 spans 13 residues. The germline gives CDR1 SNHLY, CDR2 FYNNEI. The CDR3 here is CASGGRTIYGYTF. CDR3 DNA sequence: TGTGCCAGCGGCGGACGTACGATATATGGCTACACCTTC.

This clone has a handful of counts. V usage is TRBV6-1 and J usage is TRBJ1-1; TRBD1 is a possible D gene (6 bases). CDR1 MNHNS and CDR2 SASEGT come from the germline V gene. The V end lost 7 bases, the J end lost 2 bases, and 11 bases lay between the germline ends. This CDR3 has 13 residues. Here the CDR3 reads CASNHRANTEAFF. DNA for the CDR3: TGTGCCAGCAATCACAGGGCTAACACTGAAGCTTTCTTT.

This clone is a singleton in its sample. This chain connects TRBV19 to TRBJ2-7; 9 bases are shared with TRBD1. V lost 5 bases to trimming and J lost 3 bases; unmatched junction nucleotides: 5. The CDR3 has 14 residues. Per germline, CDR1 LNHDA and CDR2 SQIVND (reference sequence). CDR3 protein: CASSGGTGNYEQYF. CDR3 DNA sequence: TGTGCCAGTAGTGGAGGGACAGGGAACTACGAGCAGTACTTC.

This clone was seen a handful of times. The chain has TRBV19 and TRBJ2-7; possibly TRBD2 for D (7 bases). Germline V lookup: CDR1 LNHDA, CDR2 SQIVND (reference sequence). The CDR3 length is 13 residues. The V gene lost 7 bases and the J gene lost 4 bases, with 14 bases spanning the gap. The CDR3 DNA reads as TGTGCCAGTACGAGGGGGGGACTTTACGAGCAGTACTTC. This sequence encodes CASTRGGLYEQYF.

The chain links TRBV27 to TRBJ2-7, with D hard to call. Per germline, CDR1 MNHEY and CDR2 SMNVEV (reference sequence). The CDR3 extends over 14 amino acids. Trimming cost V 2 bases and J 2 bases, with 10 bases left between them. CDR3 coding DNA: TGTGCCAGCAGTTTACAGGCGCTACCCTACGAGCAGTACTTC. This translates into CASSLQALPYEQYF.

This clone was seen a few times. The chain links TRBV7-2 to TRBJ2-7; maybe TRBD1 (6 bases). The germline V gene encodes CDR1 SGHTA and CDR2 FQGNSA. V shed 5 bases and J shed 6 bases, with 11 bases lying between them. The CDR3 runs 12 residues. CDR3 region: CASSVPRGEQYF. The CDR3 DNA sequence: TGTGCCAGCAGCGTCCCCAGGGGCGAGCAGTACTTC.

The CDR3 is CASSVDSQGTEAFF. As DNA, the CDR3 is TGTGCCAGCAGCGTAGATTCGCAGGGCACTGAAGCTTTCTTT. V and J are TRBV9 and TRBJ1-1; the D gene is possibly TRBD1 (5 bases). The CDR3 has 14 amino acids. In germline, CDR1 is SGDLS, CDR2 YYNGEE. Trimming shortened V by 0 bases and J by 4 bases, and 10 bases separated the two germline ends. Complete variable domain (other parts from reference TRBV9 and TRBJ1-1): DSGVTQTPKHLITATGQRVTLRCSPRSGDLSVYWYQQSLDQGLQFLIQYYNGEERAKGNILERFSAQQFPDLHSELNLSSLELGDSALYFCASSVDSQGTEAFFGQGTRLTVV.

The DNA of the CDR3 is TGTGCCAGCAGCCCCAAGCGAAGGAGGGTCTACACTGAAGCTTTCTTT. Its protein product is CASSPKRRRVYTEAFF. The chain couples TRBV28 to TRBJ1-1, with unresolved D. Looked up from germline, CDR1 is MDHEN and CDR2 is SYDVKM. The CDR3 loop spans 16 amino acids. V was pared by 6 bases and J by 3 bases, with 20 bases between.

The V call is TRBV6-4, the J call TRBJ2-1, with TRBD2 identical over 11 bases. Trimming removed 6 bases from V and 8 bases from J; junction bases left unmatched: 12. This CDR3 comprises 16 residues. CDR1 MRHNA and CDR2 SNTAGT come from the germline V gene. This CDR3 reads CASRPIGTSGPDEQFF. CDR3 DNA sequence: TGTGCCAGCAGGCCAATTGGGACTAGCGGACCCGATGAGCAGTTCTTC.

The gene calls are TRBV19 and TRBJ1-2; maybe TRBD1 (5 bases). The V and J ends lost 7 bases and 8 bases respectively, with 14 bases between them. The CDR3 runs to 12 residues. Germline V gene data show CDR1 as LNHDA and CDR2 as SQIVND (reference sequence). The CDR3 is CASTPGPSGYTF. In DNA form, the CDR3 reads TGTGCCAGTACCCCGGGACCGTCGGGCTACACCTTC.

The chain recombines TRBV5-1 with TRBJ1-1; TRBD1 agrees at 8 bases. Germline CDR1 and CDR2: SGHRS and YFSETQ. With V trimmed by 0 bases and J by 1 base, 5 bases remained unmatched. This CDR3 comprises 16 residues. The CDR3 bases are TGCGCCAGCAGCTTGGCCCCAGGGGGCTCGAACACTGAAGCTTTCTTT. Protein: CASSLAPGGSNTEAFF.

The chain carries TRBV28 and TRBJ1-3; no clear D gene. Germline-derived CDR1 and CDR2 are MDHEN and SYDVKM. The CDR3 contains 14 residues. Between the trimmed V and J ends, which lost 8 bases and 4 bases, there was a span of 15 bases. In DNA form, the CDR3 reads TGTGCCAGCCTCCTGGGCGGCTCGGGAAACACCATATATTTT. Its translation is CASLLGGSGNTIYF.

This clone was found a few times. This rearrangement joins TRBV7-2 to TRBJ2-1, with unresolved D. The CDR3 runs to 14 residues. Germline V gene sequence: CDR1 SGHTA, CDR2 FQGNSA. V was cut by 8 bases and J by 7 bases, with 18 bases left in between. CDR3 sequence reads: CASGYRGAANEQFF. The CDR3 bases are TGTGCCAGCGGTTATCGTGGAGCCGCTAATGAGCAGTTCTTC.

The CDR3 here is CASRLAGWGVGYEQYF. The CDR3, as DNA: TGTGCAAGTCGCTTAGCAGGGTGGGGAGTGGGTTACGAGCAGTACTTC. The chain has TRBV12-2 and TRBJ2-7; the D call TRBD2 from the table was never checked on the DNA. TRBV12-2 is given as a pseudogene. The CDR3 consists of 16 residues.

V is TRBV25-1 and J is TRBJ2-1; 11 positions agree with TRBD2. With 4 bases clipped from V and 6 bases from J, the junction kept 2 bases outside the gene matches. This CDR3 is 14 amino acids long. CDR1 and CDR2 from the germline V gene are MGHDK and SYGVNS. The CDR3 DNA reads TGTGCCAGCAGTGTAGCGGGAGGGCTCAATGAGCAGTTCTTC. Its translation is CASSVAGGLNEQFF.

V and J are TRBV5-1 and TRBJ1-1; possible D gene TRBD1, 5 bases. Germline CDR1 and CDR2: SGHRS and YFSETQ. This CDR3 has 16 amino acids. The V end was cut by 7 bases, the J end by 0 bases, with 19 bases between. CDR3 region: CASARGAGTLNTEAFF. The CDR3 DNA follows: TGCGCCAGCGCCCGCGGAGCCGGGACCTTGAACACTGAAGCTTTCTTT.

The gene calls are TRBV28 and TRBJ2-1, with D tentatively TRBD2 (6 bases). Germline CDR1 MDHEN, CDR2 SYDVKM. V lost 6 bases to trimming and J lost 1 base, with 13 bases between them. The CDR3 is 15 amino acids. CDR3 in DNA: TGTGCCAGCAGAGATAGCGGAGGGTCCTACAATGAGCAGTTCTTC. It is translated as CASRDSGGSYNEQFF.

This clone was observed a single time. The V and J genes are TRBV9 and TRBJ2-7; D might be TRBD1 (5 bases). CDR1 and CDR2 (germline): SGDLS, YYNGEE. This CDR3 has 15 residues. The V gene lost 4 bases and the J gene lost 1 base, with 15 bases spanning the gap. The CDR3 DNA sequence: TGTGCCAGCAGCCCCCATGTGACAGCATCCTACGAGCAGTACTTC. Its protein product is CASSPHVTASYEQYF.